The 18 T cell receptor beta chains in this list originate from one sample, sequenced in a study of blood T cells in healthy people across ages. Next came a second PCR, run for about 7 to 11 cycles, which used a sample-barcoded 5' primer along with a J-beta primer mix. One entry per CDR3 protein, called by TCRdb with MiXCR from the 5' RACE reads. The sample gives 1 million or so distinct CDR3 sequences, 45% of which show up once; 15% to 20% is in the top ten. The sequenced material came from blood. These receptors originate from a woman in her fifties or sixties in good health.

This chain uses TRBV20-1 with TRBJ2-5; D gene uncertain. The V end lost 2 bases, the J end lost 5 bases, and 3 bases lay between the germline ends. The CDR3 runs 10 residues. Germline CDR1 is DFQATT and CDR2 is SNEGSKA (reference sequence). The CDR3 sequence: CSARWETQYF. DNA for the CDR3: TGCAGTGCTAGATGGGAGACCCAGTACTTC.

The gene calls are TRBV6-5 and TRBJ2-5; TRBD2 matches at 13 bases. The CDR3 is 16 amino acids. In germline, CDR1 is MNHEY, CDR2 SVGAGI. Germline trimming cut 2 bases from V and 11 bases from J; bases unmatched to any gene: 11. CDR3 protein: CASSYGLAGEDNEQYF. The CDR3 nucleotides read TGTGCCAGCAGTTACGGACTAGCGGGAGAGGACAATGAGCAGTACTTC.

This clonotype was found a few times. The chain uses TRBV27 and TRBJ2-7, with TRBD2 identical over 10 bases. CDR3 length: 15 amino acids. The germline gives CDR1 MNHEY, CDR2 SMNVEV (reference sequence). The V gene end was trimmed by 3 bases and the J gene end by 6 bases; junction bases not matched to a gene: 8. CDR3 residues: CASSFLASGRGEQYF. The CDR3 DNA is TGTGCCAGCAGTTTTTTGGCTAGCGGGAGAGGCGAGCAGTACTTC.

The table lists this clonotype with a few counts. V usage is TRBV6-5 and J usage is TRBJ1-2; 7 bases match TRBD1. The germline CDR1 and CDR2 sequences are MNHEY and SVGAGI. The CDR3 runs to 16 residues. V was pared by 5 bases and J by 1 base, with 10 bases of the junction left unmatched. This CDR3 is CASSPSTGSVNYGYTF. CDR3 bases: TGTGCCAGCAGTCCTTCGACAGGGTCCGTTAACTATGGCTACACCTTC.

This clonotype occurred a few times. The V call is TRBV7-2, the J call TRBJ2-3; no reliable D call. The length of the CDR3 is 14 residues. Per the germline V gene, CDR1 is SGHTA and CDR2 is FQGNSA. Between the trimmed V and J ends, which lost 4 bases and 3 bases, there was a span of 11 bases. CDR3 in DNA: TGTGCCAGCAGCTACGACCAAGGGACAGATACGCAGTATTTT. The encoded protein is CASSYDQGTDTQYF.

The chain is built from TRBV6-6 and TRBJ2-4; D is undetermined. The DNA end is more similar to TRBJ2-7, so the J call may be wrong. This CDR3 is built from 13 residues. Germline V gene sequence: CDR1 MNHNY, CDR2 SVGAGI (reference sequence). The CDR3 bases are TGTGCCAGCAGTTACTCTCCAGCAGGCGAGCAGTACTTC. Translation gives CASSYSPAGEQYF.

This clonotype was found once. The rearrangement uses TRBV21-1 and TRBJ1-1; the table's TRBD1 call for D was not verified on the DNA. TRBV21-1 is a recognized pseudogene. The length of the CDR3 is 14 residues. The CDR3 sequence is CASTPQGKQKAAFF. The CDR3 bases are TGTGCCAGCACTCCACAGGGTAAACAGAAGGCAGCTTTCTTT.

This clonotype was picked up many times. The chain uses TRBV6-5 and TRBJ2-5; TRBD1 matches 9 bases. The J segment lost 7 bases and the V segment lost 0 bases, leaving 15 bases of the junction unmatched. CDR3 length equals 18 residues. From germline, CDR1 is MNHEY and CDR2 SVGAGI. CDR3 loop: CASSYSSATGGSSMTQYF. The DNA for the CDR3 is TGTGCCAGCAGTTACTCTTCCGCGACAGGGGGTTCCTCAATGACCCAGTACTTC.

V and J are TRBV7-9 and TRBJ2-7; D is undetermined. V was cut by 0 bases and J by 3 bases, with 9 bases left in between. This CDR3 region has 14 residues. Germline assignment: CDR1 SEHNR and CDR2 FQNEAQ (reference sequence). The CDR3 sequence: CASSLAGPVYEQYF. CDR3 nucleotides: TGTGCCAGCAGCTTAGCGGGCCCGGTCTACGAGCAGTACTTC.

CDR3 in DNA: TGTGCCAGCAGCCAAGCGGACAGCAGGGGGCTCGGGGCTGGGGCCAACGTCCTGACTTTC. It is translated as CASSQADSRGLGAGANVLTF. This chain links TRBV4-2 with TRBJ2-6; 8 nucleotides line up with TRBD1. There are 20 residues in the CDR3. Per germline, CDR1 LGHNA and CDR2 YNFKEQ. The ends lost 1 base at V and 2 bases at J; junction bases unmatched: 13.

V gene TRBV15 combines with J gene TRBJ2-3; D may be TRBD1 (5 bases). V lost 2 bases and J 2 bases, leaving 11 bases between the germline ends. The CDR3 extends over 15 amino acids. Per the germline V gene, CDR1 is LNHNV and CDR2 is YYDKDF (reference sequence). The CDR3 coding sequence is TGTGCCACCAGCAGAAGACAGTCTTTCACAGATACGCAGTATTTT. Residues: CATSRRQSFTDTQYF.

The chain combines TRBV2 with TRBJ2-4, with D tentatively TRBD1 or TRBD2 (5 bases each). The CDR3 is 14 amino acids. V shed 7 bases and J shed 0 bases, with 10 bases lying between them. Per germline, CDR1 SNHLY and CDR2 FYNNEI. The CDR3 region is CASKRGLAKNIQYF. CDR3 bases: TGTGCCAGCAAGAGGGGATTAGCCAAAAACATTCAGTACTTC.

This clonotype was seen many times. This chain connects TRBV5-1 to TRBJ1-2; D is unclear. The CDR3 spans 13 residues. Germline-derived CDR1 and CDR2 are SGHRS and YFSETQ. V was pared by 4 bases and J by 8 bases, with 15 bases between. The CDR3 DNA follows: TGCGCCAGCAGCGCAAGGGCGGGCTCGGGCTACACCTTC. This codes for CASSARAGSGYTF.

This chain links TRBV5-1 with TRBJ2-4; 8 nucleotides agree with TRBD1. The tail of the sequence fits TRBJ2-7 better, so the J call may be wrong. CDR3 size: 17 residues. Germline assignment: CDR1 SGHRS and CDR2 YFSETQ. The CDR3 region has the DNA TGCGCCAGCAGCTTGGTGGCAGGGGGCGCGAACTCCTACGAGCAGTACTTC. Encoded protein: CASSLVAGGANSYEQYF.

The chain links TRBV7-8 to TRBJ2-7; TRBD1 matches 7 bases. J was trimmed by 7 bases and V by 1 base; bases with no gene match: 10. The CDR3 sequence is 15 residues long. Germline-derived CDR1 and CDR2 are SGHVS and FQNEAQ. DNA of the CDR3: TGTGCCAGCAGCTTAGGTGACAGGGTAGGTCGAGAGCAGTACTTC. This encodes CASSLGDRVGREQYF.

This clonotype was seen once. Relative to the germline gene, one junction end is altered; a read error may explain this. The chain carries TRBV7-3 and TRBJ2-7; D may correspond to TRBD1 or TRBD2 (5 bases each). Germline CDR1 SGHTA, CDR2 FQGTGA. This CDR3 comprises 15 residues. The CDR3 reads CASSHTGTPTYEHYF. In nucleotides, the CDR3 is TGTGCCAGCAGCCACACTGGGACGCCAACCTACGAGCACTACTTC.

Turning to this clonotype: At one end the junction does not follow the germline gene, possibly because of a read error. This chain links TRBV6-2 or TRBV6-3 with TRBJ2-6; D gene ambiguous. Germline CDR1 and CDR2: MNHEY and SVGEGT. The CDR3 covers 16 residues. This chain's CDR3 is CAGSYSRRAGANVLTF. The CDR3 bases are TGTGCCGGCAGTTACTCCCGTCGGGCTGGGGCCAACGTCCTGACTTTC.

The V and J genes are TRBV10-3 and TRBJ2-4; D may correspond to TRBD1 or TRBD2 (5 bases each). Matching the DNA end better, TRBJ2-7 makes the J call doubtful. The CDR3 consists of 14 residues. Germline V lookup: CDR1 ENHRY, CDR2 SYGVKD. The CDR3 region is CAISESLGAYEQYF. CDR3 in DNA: TGTGCCATCAGTGAGTCTCTGGGGGCCTACGAGCAGTACTTC.